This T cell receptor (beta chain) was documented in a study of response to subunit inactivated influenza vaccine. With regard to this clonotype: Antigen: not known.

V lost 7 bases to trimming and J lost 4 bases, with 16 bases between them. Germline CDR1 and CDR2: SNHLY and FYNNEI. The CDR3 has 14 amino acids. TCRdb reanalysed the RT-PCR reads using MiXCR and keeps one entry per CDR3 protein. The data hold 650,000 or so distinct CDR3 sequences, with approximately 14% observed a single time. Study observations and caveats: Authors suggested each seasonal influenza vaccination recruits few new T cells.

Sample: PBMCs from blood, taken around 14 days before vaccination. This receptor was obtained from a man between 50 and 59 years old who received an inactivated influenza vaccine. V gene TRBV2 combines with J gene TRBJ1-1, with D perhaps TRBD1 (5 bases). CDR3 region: CASTPQGLGTEAFF. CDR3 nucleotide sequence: TGTGCCAGCACCCCCCAGGGCTTGGGCACTGAAGCTTTCTTT.